The rows below give T cell receptor beta chains drawn from one sample of a study of T cell responses to AZD1222 COVID-19 vaccine. Measured with immunoSEQ multiplex PCR; TCRdb has only the in-frame clones, and not every one. The repertoire includes some 150,000 clones, 88% of them detected once, and approximately 3.6% sits in the top ten. This material consisted of peripheral blood, taken on day 0 of MenACWY control vaccination. Source of these receptors: an adult in good health. Each CDR3 is given with its conserved first and last residue.

len: 12
v_gene: TRBV6-6
j_gene: TRBJ2-7
CDR3aa: CASSVASGEQYF

len: 16
v_gene: TRBV19
j_gene: TRBJ2-1
CDR3aa: CASRTSGRLSYNEQFF

len: 14
v_gene: TRBV3-1/TRBV3-2
j_gene: TRBJ2-1
CDR3aa: CASSQGRGLGEQFF

len: 15
v_gene: TRBV15
j_gene: TRBJ2-7
CDR3aa: CATSRGLGAPYEQYF

len: 12
v_gene: TRBV28
j_gene: TRBJ1-5
CDR3aa: CASTVGNQPQHF

len: 14
v_gene: TRBV27
j_gene: TRBJ2-7
CDR3aa: CASRGQGYSYEQYF

len: 15
v_gene: TRBV3-1/TRBV3-2
j_gene: TRBJ1-1
CDR3aa: CASSQVRGGNTEAFF

len: 16
v_gene: TRBV28
j_gene: TRBJ1-5
CDR3aa: CASSFLTVYSNQPQHF

len: 15
v_gene: TRBV4-3
j_gene: TRBJ1-1
CDR3aa: CASSRGQGQDTEAFF

len: 14
v_gene: TRBV4-2
j_gene: TRBJ1-2
CDR3aa: CASSQDARARGYTF